A selection of T cell receptor beta chains follows, all from one sample in a study of T cell changes during pregnancy in multiple sclerosis. Using immunoSEQ multiplex PCR, the repertoire was profiled, and TCRdb retains in-frame clones only, with some absent. There are tens of thousands of clones in the sample; around 92% occur only once, and over 1% lies in the top ten. Sequencing was performed on peripheral blood, taken after pregnancy. The receptors come from a female donor in good health, enrolled as a control in a pregnancy study. Each CDR3 is given with its conserved first and last residue. The D gene is left open where the match is weak. Clone size, where shown, is once, few, many, or a class for clones that have expanded.

TRBJ1-5,.,.,TRBV4-1,CASSQDLRRASWNSNQPQHF,TGCGCCAGCAGCCAAGATCTTCGCCGAGCGAGCTGGAATAGCAATCAGCCCCAGCATTTT
TRBJ2-2,TRBD1,.,TRBV9,CASSVGFIGTGRTGELFF,TGTGCCAGCAGCGTAGGTTTCATAGGGACAGGGAGGACCGGGGAGCTGTTTTTT
TRBJ1-6,TRBD1,.,TRBV5-1,CASSLGQGIPSYNSPLHF,TGCGCCAGCAGCTTGGGACAGGGAATTCCCTCCTATAATTCACCCCTCCACTTT
TRBJ2-1,.,.,TRBV11-2,CASSFGGPYEQFF,TGTGCCAGCAGCTTTGGGGGCCCATATGAGCAGTTCTTC
TRBJ2-2,.,.,TRBV6-5,CASSWGSGTGELFF,TGTGCCAGCAGTTGGGGCAGTGGGACCGGGGAGCTGTTTTTT
TRBJ1-1,TRBD1,once,TRBV11-3,CASSPRRGVNTEAFF,TGTGCCAGCAGCCCCCGCAGGGGGGTGAACACTGAAGCTTTCTTT
TRBJ1-3,.,.,TRBV6-5,CASSYREGNTIYF,TGTGCCAGCAGTTACAGGGAGGGAAACACCATATATTTT
TRBJ1-2,.,.,TRBV9,CASSENRDYGYTF,TGTGCCAGCAGCGAGAACAGGGACTATGGCTACACCTTC
TRBJ2-5,TRBD1,.,TRBV5-6,CASSARDRGGETQYF,TGTGCCAGCAGCGCTCGGGACAGGGGGGGAGAGACCCAGTACTTC
TRBJ1-1,.,once,TRBV7-2,CASSLTNTRTVEAFF,TGTGCCAGCAGCTTAACCAACACTAGGACCGTAGAAGCTTTCTTT
TRBJ1-6,.,.,TRBV5-1,CASNPGGFHSPLHF,TGCGCCAGCAACCCCGGGGGTTTTCATTCACCCCTCCACTTT
TRBJ2-7,TRBD2,.,TRBV2,CASSEPGLAFYEQYF,TGTGCCAGCAGTGAACCGGGACTAGCGTTCTACGAGCAGTACTTC
TRBJ1-5,.,.,TRBV28,CASSLWQGPQPQHF,TGTGCCAGCAGTTTATGGCAGGGGCCCCAGCCCCAGCATTTT
TRBJ2-3,.,.,TRBV19,CASSKVAVVWTDTQYF,TGTGCCAGTAGTAAAGTTGCGGTCGTCTGGACAGATACGCAGTATTTT
TRBJ1-5,.,.,TRBV5-4,CASSLGGFYSNQPQHF,TGTGCCAGCAGCCTAGGAGGTTTTTATAGCAATCAGCCCCAGCATTTT
TRBJ2-3,.,.,TRBV5-4,CASSADPLGGDTQYF,TGTGCCAGCAGCGCGGATCCTCTCGGGGGAGATACGCAGTATTTT
TRBJ2-3,.,.,TRBV6-5,CASSYGRAGDTQYF,TGTGCCAGCAGTTACGGCAGGGCTGGAGATACGCAGTATTTT
TRBJ2-2,.,.,TRBV7-7,CASSGSGSNTGELFF,TGTGCTAGCAGCGGCAGCGGGTCGAACACCGGGGAGCTGTTTTTT
TRBJ1-5,.,.,TRBV27,CASSLAGPMPQHF,TGTGCCAGCAGTTTGGCGGGGCCCATGCCCCAGCATTTT
TRBJ2-3,TRBD2,.,TRBV9,CASSVRASGGAGDTQYF,TGTGCCAGCAGCGTAAGGGCTAGCGGGGGGGCGGGAGATACGCAGTATTTT
TRBJ2-7,.,.,TRBV7-2,CASSLALEPYEQYF,TGTGCCAGCAGCTTAGCGCTAGAGCCCTACGAGCAGTACTTC
TRBJ1-5,.,once,TRBV6-1,CATRPGSGGQPQHF,TGTGCCACACGGCCAGGGTCCGGGGGTCAGCCCCAGCATTTT
TRBJ1-1,.,.,TRBV5-5,CASSLGRGRARVLNTEAFF,TGTGCCAGCAGCTTGGGAAGGGGTCGCGCTCGAGTATTGAACACTGAAGCTTTCTTT
TRBJ2-7,TRBD1,once,TRBV6-5,CASSPRRTGYEQYF,TGTGCCAGCAGTCCCCGGAGGACAGGGTACGAGCAGTACTTC
TRBJ1-2,.,.,TRBV6-5,CASSRGSEGYTF,TGTGCCAGCAGCCGAGGGAGCGAAGGCTACACCTTC
TRBJ2-1,.,.,TRBV7-2,CASSLAGSSYNEQFF,TGTGCCAGCAGCTTAGCAGGGAGCTCCTACAATGAGCAGTTCTTC
TRBJ1-3,TRBD1,.,TRBV9,CASSARDRANSGNTIYF,TGTGCCAGCAGCGCCCGGGACAGGGCGAACTCTGGAAACACCATATATTTT
TRBJ2-1,TRBD2,.,TRBV7-9,CASSPGLAGGRNEQFF,TGTGCCAGCAGCCCAGGACTAGCGGGGGGCCGGAATGAGCAGTTCTTC
TRBJ1-5,.,.,TRBV6-1,CASSVFGQPNQPQHF,TGTGCCAGCAGCGTATTTGGACAGCCTAATCAGCCCCAGCATTTT
TRBJ1-2,TRBD1,.,TRBV6-5,CASSQGRLTGVGYTF,TGTGCCAGCAGTCAAGGCCGATTGACAGGGGTAGGCTACACCTTC
TRBJ1-1,.,once,TRBV5-1,CASSWGSGGNEAFF,TGCGCCAGCTCATGGGGTTCGGGGGGAAATGAAGCTTTCTTT
TRBJ1-3,.,.,TRBV18,CASSSNLGSSGNTIYF,TGTGCCAGCTCATCGAACCTAGGGAGCTCTGGAAACACCATATATTTT
TRBJ2-1,TRBD1,.,TRBV7-9,CASSLPGTERNEQFF,TGTGCCAGCAGCTTACCCGGGACAGAACGCAATGAGCAGTTCTTC
TRBJ2-1,TRBD2,.,TRBV4-2,CASSRQAGGPGNEQFF,TGTGCCAGCAGCCGGCAAGCGGGGGGGCCGGGTAATGAGCAGTTCTTC
TRBJ2-3,TRBD2,few,TRBV6-1,CASSETSGGGTDTQYF,TGTGCCAGCAGTGAGACTAGCGGGGGAGGCACAGATACGCAGTATTTT
TRBJ2-5,TRBD2,.,TRBV2,CASTLDGGETQYF,TGTGCCAGCACTCTGGACGGGGGGGAGACCCAGTACTTC
TRBJ2-1,.,.,TRBV6-5,CASRIPGSSYNEQFF,TGTGCCAGCAGGATTCCCGGGAGCTCCTACAATGAGCAGTTCTTC
TRBJ2-3,TRBD1,.,TRBV5-4,CASSLDRGVTDTQYF,TGTGCCAGCAGCCTTGACAGGGGAGTAACAGATACGCAGTATTTT
TRBJ1-1,TRBD1,.,TRBV19,CASKLDRGNTEAFF,TGTGCCAGTAAGTTGGACAGGGGAAACACTGAAGCTTTCTTT
TRBJ1-3,.,.,TRBV5-1,CASSLEPGDSGNTIYF,TGCGCCAGCAGCTTGGAACCGGGGGACTCTGGAAACACCATATATTTT
TRBJ1-6,.,.,TRBV15,CATSRARSYNSPLHF,TGTGCCACCAGCAGAGCGCGGTCCTATAATTCACCCCTCCACTTT
TRBJ1-2,.,once,TRBV19,CASSIEGSYGYTF,TGTGCCAGTAGTATAGAGGGGAGCTATGGCTACACCTTC
TRBJ1-3,TRBD1,.,TRBV5-4,CASSPTGVANTIYF,TGTGCCAGCAGCCCCACAGGGGTCGCAAACACCATATATTTT
TRBJ2-2,TRBD2,.,TRBV7-2,CASSFRTSGGRANTGELFF,TGTGCCAGCAGCTTCAGGACTAGCGGGGGCCGCGCGAACACCGGGGAGCTGTTTTTT